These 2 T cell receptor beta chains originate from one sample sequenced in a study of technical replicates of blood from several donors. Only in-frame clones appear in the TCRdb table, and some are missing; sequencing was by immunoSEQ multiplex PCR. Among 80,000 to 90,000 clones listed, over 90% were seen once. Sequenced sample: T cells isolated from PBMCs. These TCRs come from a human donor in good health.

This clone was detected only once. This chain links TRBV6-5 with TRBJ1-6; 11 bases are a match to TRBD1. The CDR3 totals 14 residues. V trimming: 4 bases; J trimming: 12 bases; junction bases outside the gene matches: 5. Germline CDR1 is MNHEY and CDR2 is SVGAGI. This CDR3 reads CASSWGQGGGPLHF. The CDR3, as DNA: TGTGCCAGCAGTTGGGGACAGGGGGGCGGACCCCTCCACTTT.

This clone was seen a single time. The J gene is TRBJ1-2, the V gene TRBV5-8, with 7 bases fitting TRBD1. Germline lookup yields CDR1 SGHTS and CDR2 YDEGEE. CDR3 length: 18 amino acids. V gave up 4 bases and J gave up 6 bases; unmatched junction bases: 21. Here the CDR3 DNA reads TGTGCCAGCAGCACATCACGAGTCCGGGACAGACTATACGATGGCTACACCTTC. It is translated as CASSTSRVRDRLYDGYTF.